These 27 T cell receptor beta chains were sequenced from one sample in a study of T-cell reconstitution after alpha-beta-depleted transplantation in children. Unique molecular identifiers tagged the TCRbeta library. In TCRdb, the PCR reads were re-called with MiXCR into one record per CDR3 protein. The sample carries 200,000 to 300,000 distinct CDR3 sequences, roughly 23% recorded once. Material: PBMCs, obtained before TCRalphabeta/CD19-depleted stem cell transplant. The receptors were gathered from a girl aged 2 to 10 with Fanconi anemia, due to receive a stem cell transplant.

This clonotype was recorded at least ten times. The chain employs TRBV29-1 and TRBJ2-7, with D perhaps TRBD1 or TRBD2 (6 bases each). The CDR3 is 13 amino acids. The V gene's germline CDR1 is SQVTM and CDR2 ANQGSEA. Trimming removed 5 bases at V and 6 bases at J, with 17 bases between. The CDR3 nucleotides are TGCAGCGTTCGGGGGCCGGGGATGGGCGAGCAGTACTTC. Amino acid sequence: CSVRGPGMGEQYF.

This chain connects TRBV5-6 to TRBJ2-5; weak D call: TRBD1 (6 bases). Germline values: CDR1 SGHDT, CDR2 YYEEEE. V was trimmed by 7 bases and J by 2 bases, leaving 12 bases between them. The CDR3 has 13 residues. The CDR3 protein is CASRRTDQETQYF. For the CDR3, the DNA is TGTGCCAGCCGCAGGACAGATCAAGAGACCCAGTACTTC.

V and J are TRBV29-1 and TRBJ1-5; D unresolved. Germline V CDR1 and CDR2: SQVTM, ANQGSEA. Trimming shortened V by 4 bases and J by 5 bases, and 12 bases separated the two germline ends. There are 13 residues in the CDR3. In DNA, the CDR3 is TGCAGCGTTGTCCCCGAGGGAGATCAGCCCCAGCATTTT. This codes for CSVVPEGDQPQHF.

The chain links TRBV20-1 to TRBJ2-3; no definite D call. V shed 1 base and J shed 3 bases, with 5 bases lying between them. The germline gives CDR1 DFQATT, CDR2 SNEGSKA (reference sequence). The CDR3 contains 12 residues. The CDR3 region is CSARVGTDTQYF. In DNA form, the CDR3 reads TGCAGTGCTAGAGTAGGGACAGATACGCAGTATTTT.

This clonotype was observed at least ten times. This chain uses TRBV3-1 with TRBJ2-3; D might be TRBD2 (6 bases). The V gene's germline CDR1 is LGHDT and CDR2 YNNKEL (reference sequence). V lost 0 bases and J lost 4, with 11 bases in between. This CDR3 region has 15 residues. The CDR3 reads CASSQEAGLSDTQYF. DNA for the CDR3: TGTGCCAGCAGCCAAGAAGCGGGCCTGTCAGATACGCAGTATTTT.

The chain combines TRBV7-3 with TRBJ2-5; tentative D call: TRBD2 (6 bases). This CDR3 has 14 amino acids. Germline CDR1 is SGHTA and CDR2 is FQGTGA. Trimming pared 5 bases from V and 5 bases from J, leaving 15 bases between. The chain's CDR3 is CASSPGRGRETQYF. CDR3 coding DNA: TGTGCCAGCAGCCCCGGACGGGGGAGGGAGACCCAGTACTTC.

As regards this clonotype: Germline is not matched at one junction end, which may reflect a read error. This chain joins TRBV2 and TRBJ2-4, with unresolved D. The CDR3 spans 18 residues. CDR1 and CDR2 (germline): SNHLY, FYNNEI. The CDR3 protein is CARSPPFYSAFSKNIQYF. As DNA, the CDR3 is TGTGCCCGCAGTCCTCCATTCTACTCCGCGTTCTCCAAAAACATTCAGTACTTC. The full variable domain, in which reference TRBV2 and TRBJ2-4 provide the parts outside the CDR3, is EPEVTQTPSHQVTQMGQEVILRCVPISNHLYFYWYRQILGQKVEFLVSFYNNEISEKSEIFDDQFSVERPDGSNFTLKIRSTKLEDSAMYFCARSPPFYSAFSKNIQYFGAGTRLSVL.

The chain joins TRBV20-1 to TRBJ1-3; D is unclear. The CDR3 runs 13 residues. With 0 bases removed from V and 6 bases from J, the gap between germline ends came to 9 bases. Germline loops: CDR1 DFQATT, CDR2 SNEGSKA (reference sequence). The CDR3 is CSAREGNPNTIYF. The DNA for the CDR3 is TGCAGTGCTAGAGAGGGGAACCCAAACACCATATATTTT.

This chain links TRBV29-1 with TRBJ1-2; 7 bases are shared with TRBD1. Germline values: CDR1 SQVTM, CDR2 ANQGSEA. This CDR3 region has 13 residues. J lost 5 bases, V lost 5 bases, and 8 bases had no gene match. The CDR3 DNA reads as TGCAGCGTTAGACAGGGCGGAGAATATGGCTACACCTTC. Residues: CSVRQGGEYGYTF. Complete variable domain (other parts from reference TRBV29-1 and TRBJ1-2): SAVISQKPSRDICQRGTSLTIQCQVDSQVTMMFWYRQQPGQSLTLIATANQGSEATYESGFVIDKFPISRPNLTFSTLTVSNMSPEDSSIYLCSVRQGGEYGYTFGSGTRLTVV.

This clonotype has more than one count but fewer than ten. The J gene is TRBJ2-4, the V gene TRBV20-1, with D possibly TRBD1 on 6 matching bases. This CDR3 has 15 residues. In germline, CDR1 is DFQATT, CDR2 SNEGSKA (reference sequence). The V end lost 0 bases, the J end lost 6 bases, and 15 bases lay between the germline ends. The CDR3 DNA follows: TGCAGTGCTAGAGACCCCATGTTACAGGGAAACATTCAGTACTTC. Translated: CSARDPMLQGNIQYF.

This clonotype has more than one count but fewer than ten. This could be a read error, since a much larger clone is one nucleotide away. The chain is built from TRBV20-1 and TRBJ1-1, with D unresolved. Trimming shortened V by 1 base and J by 1 base, and 4 bases separated the two germline ends. This CDR3 has 12 amino acids. Germline V gene sequence: CDR1 DFQATT, CDR2 SNEGSKA (reference sequence). In nucleotides, the CDR3 is TGCAGTGCTAGAGTAGGGAACACTGAAGCTTTCTTT. It encodes CSARVGNTEAFF.

This clonotype was seen many times. The chain carries TRBV9 and TRBJ2-1; TRBD2 aligns across 7 bases. The length of the CDR3 is 14 residues. CDR1 SGDLS and CDR2 YYNGEE come from the germline V gene. J lost 4 bases, V lost 3 bases, and 4 bases had no gene match. CDR3: CASSGRDYYNEQFF. The CDR3 bases are TGTGCCAGCAGCGGTAGGGACTATTACAATGAGCAGTTCTTC.

This clonotype appeared many times. The chain uses TRBV20-1 and TRBJ1-2, with unresolved D. Trimming took off 2 bases at V and 6 bases at J, with 13 bases between the two ends. The CDR3 has 13 amino acids. Germline assignment: CDR1 DFQATT and CDR2 SNEGSKA (reference sequence). Here the CDR3 DNA reads TGCAGTGCTAGACCGGCGTGGGTGCATGGCTACACCTTC. Translating gives CSARPAWVHGYTF.

In this sample, this clonotype turned up many times. The rearrangement uses TRBV5-4 and TRBJ1-1; perhaps TRBD1 as D (6 bases). Germline values: CDR1 SGHNT, CDR2 YYREEE (reference sequence). The V end lost 4 bases, the J end lost 4 bases, and 14 bases lay between the germline ends. This CDR3 comprises 14 residues. CDR3 region: CASSPLTGSTEAFF. The CDR3 nucleotides are TGTGCCAGCAGCCCGTTAACAGGGAGCACTGAAGCTTTCTTT.

This clonotype has at least ten counts. This chain uses TRBV6-2 or TRBV6-3 with TRBJ2-1, with TRBD2 matching 15 bases. In germline, CDR1 is MNHEY, CDR2 SVGEGT. With V trimmed by 2 bases and J by 0 bases, 8 bases remained unmatched. This CDR3 is built from 20 residues. CDR3 nucleotides: TGTGCCAGCAGTTACCTCGGGACTAGCGGGGGGATGAGCTCCTACAATGAGCAGTTCTTC. Amino acids: CASSYLGTSGGMSSYNEQFF.

This clonotype occurred a few times. The rearrangement links TRBV29-1 to TRBJ2-3; TRBD2 is a possible D gene (5 bases). CDR3 length: 13 residues. CDR1 and CDR2 from the germline V gene are SQVTM and ANQGSEA. Trimming pared 5 bases from V and 6 bases from J, leaving 15 bases between. The CDR3 region has the DNA TGCAGCGTTCCAGGACTGGGAAGGGATACGCAGTATTTT. Amino acid sequence: CSVPGLGRDTQYF.

This clonotype was detected a few times. The chain couples TRBV28 to TRBJ2-7; D might be TRBD2 (6 bases). The CDR3 spans 13 residues. The germline V and J ends were trimmed by 6 bases and 6 bases, with 15 bases remaining between them. CDR1 and CDR2 from the germline V gene are MDHEN and SYDVKM. The CDR3 DNA reads as TGTGCCAGCAGGGCCGTCGCGGGGTTCGAGCAGTACTTC. Protein product: CASRAVAGFEQYF.

This clonotype has a handful of counts. The chain recombines TRBV5-1 with TRBJ2-7; the D gene is possibly TRBD2 (6 bases). V dropped 0 bases and J dropped 5 bases, with 9 bases sitting between them. Per the germline V gene, CDR1 is SGHRS and CDR2 is YFSETQ. The CDR3 is 13 residues long. The CDR3 region is CASSLAGVDEQYF. The CDR3, as DNA: TGCGCCAGCAGCTTGGCGGGGGTGGACGAGCAGTACTTC.

A few counts support this clonotype. Here the CDR3 reads CASSLGEGSYNEQFF. The CDR3 coding sequence is TGTGCCAGCAGCCTCGGGGAGGGCTCCTACAATGAGCAGTTCTTC. The rearrangement joins TRBV7-6 to TRBJ2-1; the match to TRBD2 covers 7 bases. In germline, CDR1 is SGHVS, CDR2 FNYEAQ. The CDR3 is made up of 15 amino acids. J lost 0 bases, V lost 5 bases, and 4 bases had no gene match.

This clonotype occurred a few times. The chain carries TRBV28 and TRBJ2-3; D remains unclear. Germline CDR1 MDHEN, CDR2 SYDVKM. The CDR3 length is 16 residues. V was pared by 2 bases and J by 5 bases, with 17 bases between. The CDR3 coding sequence is TGTGCCAGCAGTTTAGTGCCTGTTCGCCTTCGAGATACGCAGTATTTT. It codes for CASSLVPVRLRDTQYF.

This clonotype showed up just a few times. The J gene is TRBJ2-7, the V gene TRBV29-1; D perhaps matches TRBD1 (5 bases). The CDR3 extends over 13 amino acids. Germline V lookup: CDR1 SQVTM, CDR2 ANQGSEA. Trimming took 3 bases from V and 2 from J, leaving 11 bases between them. The CDR3 nucleotides read TGCAGCGTTGAGGCGGACACAACCTACGAGCAGTACTTC. This translates into CSVEADTTYEQYF.

This clonotype has ten or more counts. This sequence joins TRBV25-1 and TRBJ2-3; D gene uncertain. This CDR3 spans 13 amino acids. The V end lost 7 bases, the J end lost 1 base, and 9 bases lay between the germline ends. In germline, CDR1 is MGHDK, CDR2 SYGVNS. In nucleotides, the CDR3 is TGTGCCAGCACCGGACCACGCACAGATACGCAGTATTTT. This translates into CASTGPRTDTQYF.

This clonotype occurred a few times. The chain employs TRBV20-1 and TRBJ2-2; the D gene is possibly TRBD2 (5 bases). The CDR3 spans 16 residues. CDR1 and CDR2 from the germline V gene are DFQATT and SNEGSKA (reference sequence). V lost 3 bases and J 1 base, leaving 15 bases between the germline ends. CDR3 in DNA: TGCAGTGCTAGGGGCAGGCTAGCAGAGAACACCGGGGAGCTGTTTTTT. It is translated as CSARGRLAENTGELFF.

This clonotype was recorded a few times. The gene calls are TRBV27 and TRBJ2-7; D not resolved. Germline V gene sequence: CDR1 MNHEY, CDR2 SMNVEV (reference sequence). CDR3 length equals 14 residues. The V end was cut by 2 bases, the J end by 1 base, with 9 bases between. The CDR3 DNA reads TGTGCCAGCAGTTTACATCGGCAGTCCTACGAGCAGTACTTC. Translating it yields CASSLHRQSYEQYF.

The genes are TRBV6-4 and TRBJ2-1; 8 nucleotides line up with TRBD1. This CDR3 is 18 amino acids long. Germline V CDR1 and CDR2: MRHNA, SNTAGT. Trimming at V came to 7 bases and at J to 2 bases, leaving 16 bases not matched to a gene. The CDR3 region is CASKNWQGASGAYNEQFF. The CDR3 nucleotides read TGTGCCAGCAAGAACTGGCAGGGGGCTAGTGGGGCCTACAATGAGCAGTTCTTC.

The V call is TRBV18, the J call TRBJ2-3, with 8 bases lining up with TRBD2. The CDR3 is made up of 17 amino acids. Germline CDR1 KGHSH, CDR2 LQKENI. V lost 3 bases to trimming and J lost 2 bases; unmatched junction nucleotides: 10. The CDR3, as DNA: TGTGCCAGCTCACCCTACATAGCGGGATTCAACACAGATACGCAGTATTTT. Its translation is CASSPYIAGFNTDTQYF.

CDR3 in DNA: TGCGCCAGCAGCCAAGAAGTGACCGCAGATACGCAGTATTTT. Translating it yields CASSQEVTADTQYF. The chain combines TRBV4-1 with TRBJ2-3; D unresolved. The CDR3 contains 14 residues. The V end lost 0 bases, the J end lost 4 bases, and 8 bases lay between the germline ends. The germline V gene encodes CDR1 MGHRA and CDR2 YSYEKL.